The rows below give T cell receptor delta chains drawn from one sample of a study of Vδ1+ human thymocytes. TCRdb fed the multiplex PCR reads into CATT to redo clone calling. The repertoire holds more than 25,000 delta-chain clones, more than 6% seen once, with roughly 0.9% in the top ten. Source material: Vdelta1+ gamma-delta thymocytes from the thymus. These receptors all stem from a girl under three years old who had congenital heart surgery. CDR3s include the opening cysteine and the closing phenylalanine or tryptophan. Each record gives: D gene, J gene, V gene, clone size, CDR3 protein, CDR3 DNA. The D gene is left open where the match is weak. Only part of the rows carry a size: once, few, many, or a class if the clone is expanded.

d_call: TRDD2
j_call: TRDJ1
v_call: TRDV1
clone_size: NA
cdr3_aa: CALGGPKPSYPHLVASTDKLIF
cdr3_nt: TGTGCTCTTGGGGGGCCGAAGCCTTCCTATCCTCACCTGGTGGCTTCCACCGATAAACTCATCTTT

d_call: TRDD3
j_call: TRDJ1
v_call: TRDV1
clone_size: few
cdr3_aa: CALGENSEYPITGGPKLIF
cdr3_nt: TGTGCTCTTGGGGAAAATTCGGAGTATCCTATAACTGGGGGACCTAAACTCATCTTT

d_call: NA
j_call: TRDJ1
v_call: TRDV1
clone_size: NA
cdr3_aa: CALGGPKDPTGGSTDKLIF
cdr3_nt: TGTGCTCTTGGGGGGCCAAAGGATCCTACCGGGGGATCCACCGATAAACTCATCTTT

d_call: TRDD3
j_call: TRDJ1
v_call: TRDV1
clone_size: NA
cdr3_aa: CALGELHPIPLGDTILVYTDKLIF
cdr3_nt: TGTGCTCTTGGGGAACTACACCCTATTCCTCTGGGGGATACCATACTTGTGTACACCGATAAACTCATCTTT

d_call: NA
j_call: TRDJ1
v_call: TRDV1
clone_size: few
cdr3_aa: CALGELAIHGGLSSSYKLIF
cdr3_nt: TGTGCTCTTGGGGAACTAGCTATCCATGGAGGACTCTCATCCTCCTATAAACTCATCTTT

d_call: TRDD3
j_call: TRDJ1
v_call: TRDV1
clone_size: few
cdr3_aa: CALGTQRTYAGGYPTDKLIF
cdr3_nt: TGTGCTCTTGGAACCCAACGGACATATGCTGGGGGATACCCCACCGATAAACTCATCTTT

d_call: NA
j_call: TRDJ1
v_call: TRDV1
clone_size: NA
cdr3_aa: CALGFKREGGTDKLIF
cdr3_nt: TGTGCTCTTGGGTTCAAAAGGGAGGGTGGTACCGATAAACTCATCTTT

d_call: TRDD3
j_call: TRDJ1
v_call: TRDV1
clone_size: NA
cdr3_aa: CALGEVGWSSGLPTSLLGDTGLIF
cdr3_nt: TGTGCTCTTGGGGAAGTAGGTTGGTCGAGTGGCCTTCCTACCTCTTTACTGGGGGATACTGGACTCATCTTT

d_call: TRDD3
j_call: TRDJ1
v_call: TRDV1
clone_size: NA
cdr3_aa: CALGDPCRFPSGTGGSDKLIF
cdr3_nt: TGTGCTCTTGGGGATCCTTGTCGCTTCCCATCGGGGACTGGGGGCTCCGATAAACTCATCTTT

d_call: TRDD3
j_call: TRDJ1
v_call: TRDV1
clone_size: few
cdr3_aa: CALGDAPGGILGDKLIF
cdr3_nt: TGTGCTCTTGGGGACGCCCCCGGGGGGATACTTGGCGATAAACTCATCTTT

d_call: NA
j_call: TRDJ1
v_call: TRDV1
clone_size: NA
cdr3_aa: CALGEEAPSPIDTFYTDKLIF
cdr3_nt: TGTGCTCTTGGGGAAGAGGCGCCTTCGCCGATAGATACGTTTTACACCGATAAACTCATCTTT

d_call: NA
j_call: TRDJ1
v_call: TRDV1
clone_size: few
cdr3_aa: CALGDNICFRTDKLIF
cdr3_nt: TGTGCTCTTGGGGATAATATCTGTTTTCGCACCGATAAACTCATCTTT

d_call: TRDD3
j_call: TRDJ2
v_call: TRDV3
clone_size: medium-sized
cdr3_aa: CAFHGPSGYWGILTAQLFF
cdr3_nt: TGTGCCTTCCACGGCCCCAGTGGCTACTGGGGGATACTGACAGCACAACTCTTCTTT

d_call: TRDD3
j_call: TRDJ1
v_call: TRDV1
clone_size: few
cdr3_aa: CALGELPGGYGTDKLIF
cdr3_nt: TGTGCTCTTGGGGAACTTCCTGGGGGATACGGCACCGATAAACTCATCTTT

d_call: TRDD3
j_call: TRDJ1
v_call: TRDV1
clone_size: NA
cdr3_aa: CALAQFCGGGYPLKLIF
cdr3_nt: TGTGCTCTTGCGCAGTTTTGCGGGGGGGGATACCCATTGAAACTCATCTTT

d_call: TRDD3
j_call: TRDJ1
v_call: TRDV1
clone_size: few
cdr3_aa: CALGAPFHELGATYTDKLIF
cdr3_nt: TGTGCTCTTGGGGCTCCTTTCCACGAACTGGGGGCCACGTACACCGATAAACTCATCTTT

d_call: TRDD3
j_call: TRDJ1
v_call: TRDV1
clone_size: few
cdr3_aa: CALGEDLKDSQFYWGILYTDKLIF
cdr3_nt: TGTGCTCTTGGGGAAGACTTAAAAGATTCCCAATTCTACTGGGGGATACTTTACACCGATAAACTCATCTTT

d_call: TRDD3
j_call: TRDJ1
v_call: TRDV1
clone_size: NA
cdr3_aa: CALGELGPIPQILTTGGYAKLIF
cdr3_nt: TGTGCTCTTGGGGAACTCGGCCCCATACCTCAGATTCTCACAACTGGGGGATACGCAAAACTCATCTTT

d_call: TRDD3
j_call: TRDJ1
v_call: TRDV1
clone_size: NA
cdr3_aa: CALGEAFSYDWGIPVTDKLIF
cdr3_nt: TGTGCTCTTGGGGAAGCGTTTTCCTACGACTGGGGGATACCTGTCACCGATAAACTCATCTTT

d_call: TRDD3
j_call: TRDJ1
v_call: TRDV1
clone_size: few
cdr3_aa: CALGGGSGIQFGLIF
cdr3_nt: TGTGCTCTTGGGGGCGGGTCGGGGATACAATTTGGACTCATCTTT

d_call: NA
j_call: TRDJ1
v_call: TRDV1
clone_size: few
cdr3_aa: CALGELVYAPSQGIPERLYTDKLIF
cdr3_nt: TGTGCTCTTGGGGAACTAGTCTATGCACCTTCACAGGGGATCCCGGAGAGGTTGTACACCGATAAACTCATCTTT

d_call: NA
j_call: TRDJ1
v_call: TRDV1
clone_size: NA
cdr3_aa: CALGDPFLPTDKLIF
cdr3_nt: TGTGCTCTTGGGGACCCTTTCTTACCAACCGATAAACTCATCTTT

d_call: NA
j_call: TRDJ1
v_call: TRDV1
clone_size: NA
cdr3_aa: CALGELFEGFPGAAYTDKLIF
cdr3_nt: TGTGCTCTTGGGGAACTTTTTGAGGGATTCCCGGGCGCAGCGTACACCGATAAACTCATCTTT

d_call: TRDD2
j_call: TRDJ1
v_call: TRDV1
clone_size: few
cdr3_aa: CALGEVFLLSTGRTGVDIDKLIF
cdr3_nt: TGTGCTCTTGGGGAAGTCTTCCTACTGTCTACTGGGAGAACTGGAGTCGACATCGATAAACTCATCTTT

d_call: TRDD3
j_call: TRDJ1
v_call: TRDV1
clone_size: few
cdr3_aa: CALGELPGGYALADKLIF
cdr3_nt: TGTGCTCTTGGGGAGCTGCCTGGGGGATACGCGCTCGCCGATAAACTCATCTTT

d_call: NA
j_call: TRDJ1
v_call: TRDV1
clone_size: NA
cdr3_aa: CALGELIGRYTDKLIF
cdr3_nt: TGTGCTCTTGGGGAACTAATAGGAAGGTACACCGATAAACTCATCTTT

d_call: TRDD3
j_call: TRDJ1
v_call: TRDV1
clone_size: NA
cdr3_aa: CALGEPYLRFKGIHGEYTDKLIF
cdr3_nt: TGTGCTCTTGGGGAACCCTACCTACGTTTTAAGGGGATACATGGAGAGTACACCGATAAACTCATCTTT

d_call: NA
j_call: TRDJ1
v_call: TRDV1
clone_size: NA
cdr3_aa: CALGEPSYDWGTYTDKLIF
cdr3_nt: TGTGCTCTTGGGGAACCTTCCTACGACTGGGGGACGTACACCGATAAACTCATCTTT

d_call: TRDD3
j_call: TRDJ1
v_call: TRDV1
clone_size: NA
cdr3_aa: CALAGGSYTDKLIF
cdr3_nt: TGTGCTCTGGCTGGGGGATCGTACACCGATAAACTCATCTTT

d_call: NA
j_call: TRDJ1
v_call: TRDV1
clone_size: NA
cdr3_aa: CALGEPIVPGSYTDKLIF
cdr3_nt: TGTGCTCTTGGGGAACCAATAGTCCCTGGGAGTTACACCGATAAACTCATCTTT

d_call: TRDD3
j_call: TRDJ1
v_call: TRDV1
clone_size: few
cdr3_aa: CALGEREVTETRLGDSYTDKLIF
cdr3_nt: TGTGCTCTTGGGGAAAGAGAAGTAACGGAGACCCGCTTGGGGGATTCGTACACCGATAAACTCATCTTT

d_call: TRDD3
j_call: TRDJ1
v_call: TRDV1
clone_size: NA
cdr3_aa: CALGVNLILGDIKLIF
cdr3_nt: TGTGCTCTTGGGGTTAACTTAATACTGGGGGATATTAAACTCATCTTT

d_call: TRDD3
j_call: TRDJ1
v_call: TRDV2
clone_size: medium-sized
cdr3_aa: CACDTVLCPTLLLGDTDKLIF
cdr3_nt: TGTGCCTGTGACACCGTCCTCTGTCCTACCCTTCTACTGGGGGACACCGATAAACTCATCTTT

d_call: NA
j_call: TRDJ1
v_call: TRDV1
clone_size: NA
cdr3_aa: CALGVPPYPFVTPIDKLIF
cdr3_nt: TGTGCTCTTGGGGTACCTCCGTACCCGTTCGTTACGCCAATAGATAAACTCATCTTT

d_call: NA
j_call: TRDJ1
v_call: TRAV29/DV5
clone_size: few
cdr3_aa: CSVLLCPYGLPPTLHPFNTDKLIF
cdr3_nt: NA

d_call: TRDD3
j_call: TRDJ1
v_call: TRDV1
clone_size: few
cdr3_aa: CALGELVLSPCAELGIQSSGSGDKLIF
cdr3_nt: TGTGCTCTTGGGGAACTAGTGTTGTCCCCGTGTGCTGAACTGGGGATACAAAGTAGTGGTAGTGGCGATAAACTCATCTTT

d_call: NA
j_call: TRDJ1
v_call: TRDV1
clone_size: NA
cdr3_aa: CALGEQVGTFLRTGGTDKLIF
cdr3_nt: TGCGCTCTTGGGGAACAAGTCGGTACCTTCCTCCGTACTGGGGGCACCGATAAACTCATCTTT

d_call: TRDD3
j_call: TRDJ1
v_call: TRDV1
clone_size: few
cdr3_aa: CALGAPWGIPKYTDRLIF
cdr3_nt: TGTGCTCTTGGGGCACCCTGGGGGATACCCAAGTACACCGATAGACTCATCTTT

d_call: TRDD3
j_call: TRDJ1
v_call: TRDV1
clone_size: NA
cdr3_aa: CALGEYSNSLLGDSSDKLIF
cdr3_nt: TGTGCTCTTGGGGAATATTCCAATTCTTTACTGGGGGATTCATCAGATAAACTCATCTTT

d_call: NA
j_call: TRDJ1
v_call: TRDV1
clone_size: few
cdr3_aa: CALGEIPPTEVGMPQYTDKLIF
cdr3_nt: TGTGCTCTTGGGGAAATTCCTCCTACGGAGGTGGGGATGCCCCAGTACACCGATAAACTCATCTTT

d_call: TRDD3
j_call: TRDJ1
v_call: TRDV1
clone_size: few
cdr3_aa: CALGVPISKARRVLGDPTVGGYTDKLIF
cdr3_nt: TGTGCTCTTGGGGTTCCTATCTCTAAGGCGAGGCGCGTACTGGGGGATCCAACGGTGGGTGGGTACACCGATAAACTCATCTTT

d_call: NA
j_call: TRDJ1
v_call: TRDV1
clone_size: few
cdr3_aa: CALLSPGTDKLIF
cdr3_nt: TGTGCTCTTTTAAGCCCAGGCACCGATAAACTCATCTTT

d_call: NA
j_call: TRDJ1
v_call: TRDV1
clone_size: few
cdr3_aa: CALGESPTDDTMVGSSDKLIF
cdr3_nt: TGTGCTCTTGGGGAATCCCCCACAGACGATACGATGGTCGGATCCTCCGATAAACTCATCTTT

d_call: TRDD3
j_call: TRDJ1
v_call: TRDV1
clone_size: few
cdr3_aa: CALGEHYFLPMAVLGDTACTDKLIF
cdr3_nt: TGTGCTCTTGGGGAACATTACTTTCTTCCGATGGCGGTACTGGGGGATACAGCGTGCACCGATAAACTCATCTTT

d_call: NA
j_call: TRDJ1
v_call: TRDV1
clone_size: few
cdr3_aa: CALGAPAFLLDTGGPTDKLIF
cdr3_nt: TGTGCTCTTGGGGCCCCGGCCTTCCTACTGGATACTGGGGGGCCAACCGATAAACTCATCTTT

d_call: TRDD3
j_call: TRDJ1
v_call: TRDV1
clone_size: few
cdr3_aa: CALGEPELPTGGYEWPTDKLIF
cdr3_nt: TGTGCTCTTGGGGAACCCGAGCTTCCTACTGGGGGATACGAGTGGCCCACCGATAAACTCATCTTT

d_call: TRDD3
j_call: TRDJ1
v_call: TRDV1
clone_size: NA
cdr3_aa: CALGARTLGPGDTGRLIF
cdr3_nt: TGTGCTCTTGGGGCCCGAACTTTGGGCCCAGGGGATACAGGTAGACTCATCTTT

d_call: NA
j_call: TRDJ1
v_call: TRDV1
clone_size: few
cdr3_aa: CALGESFLLYSYWGSTYTDKLIF
cdr3_nt: TGTGCTCTTGGGGAAAGCTTCCTACTTTACTCCTACTGGGGGTCCACGTACACCGATAAACTCATCTTT

d_call: NA
j_call: TRDJ1
v_call: TRDV1
clone_size: few
cdr3_aa: CALGELTTPMGSDKLIF
cdr3_nt: TGTGCTCTTGGGGAATTAACTACTCCAATGGGCTCGGATAAACTCATCTTT

d_call: TRDD3
j_call: TRDJ1
v_call: TRDV1
clone_size: few
cdr3_aa: CALGESGPCTGGTYGDKLIF
cdr3_nt: TGTGCTCTTGGGGAATCGGGTCCCTGTACTGGGGGAACGTACGGCGATAAACTCATCTTT

d_call: NA
j_call: TRDJ1
v_call: TRDV1
clone_size: NA
cdr3_aa: CALGEFALPGLSDKLIF
cdr3_nt: TGTGCTCTTGGGGAATTTGCTCTACCAGGTCTGTCCGATAAACTCATCTTT

d_call: NA
j_call: TRDJ1
v_call: TRDV1
clone_size: few
cdr3_aa: CALGELSPFRTYTDKLIF
cdr3_nt: TGTGCTCTTGGGGAACTTTCCCCTTTTCGAACTTACACCGATAAACTCATCTTT